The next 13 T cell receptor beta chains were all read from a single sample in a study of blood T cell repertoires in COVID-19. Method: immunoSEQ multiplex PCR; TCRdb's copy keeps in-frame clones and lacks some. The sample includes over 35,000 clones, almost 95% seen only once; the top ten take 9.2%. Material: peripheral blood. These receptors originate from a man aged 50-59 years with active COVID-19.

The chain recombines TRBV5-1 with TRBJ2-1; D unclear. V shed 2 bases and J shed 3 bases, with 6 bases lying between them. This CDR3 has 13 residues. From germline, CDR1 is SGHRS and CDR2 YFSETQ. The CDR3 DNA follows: TGCGCCAGCAGCTTCCGACTCTACAATGAGCAGTTCTTC. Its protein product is CASSFRLYNEQFF.

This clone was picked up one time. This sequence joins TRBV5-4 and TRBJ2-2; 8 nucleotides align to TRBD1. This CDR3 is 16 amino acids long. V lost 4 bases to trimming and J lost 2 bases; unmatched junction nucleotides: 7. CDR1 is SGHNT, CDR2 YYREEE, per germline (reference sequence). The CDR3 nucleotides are TGTGCCAGCAGCACGCATGGGACAGGAAACACCGGGGAGCTGTTTTTT. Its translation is CASSTHGTGNTGELFF.

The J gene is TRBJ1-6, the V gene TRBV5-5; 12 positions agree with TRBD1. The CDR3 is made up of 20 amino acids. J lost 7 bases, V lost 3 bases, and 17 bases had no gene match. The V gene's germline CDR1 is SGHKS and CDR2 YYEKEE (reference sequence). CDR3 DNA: TGTGCCAGCAGCTCAATTCCGGGACAGGGGGCCCACGCAAGAAATTCACCCCTCCACTTT. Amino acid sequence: CASSSIPGQGAHARNSPLHF.

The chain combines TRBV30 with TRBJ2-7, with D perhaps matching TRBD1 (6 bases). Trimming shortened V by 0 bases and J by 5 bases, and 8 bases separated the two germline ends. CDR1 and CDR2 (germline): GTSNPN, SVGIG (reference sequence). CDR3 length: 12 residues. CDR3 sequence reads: CAWSVQGHEQYF. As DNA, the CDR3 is TGTGCCTGGAGTGTACAGGGCCACGAGCAGTACTTC.

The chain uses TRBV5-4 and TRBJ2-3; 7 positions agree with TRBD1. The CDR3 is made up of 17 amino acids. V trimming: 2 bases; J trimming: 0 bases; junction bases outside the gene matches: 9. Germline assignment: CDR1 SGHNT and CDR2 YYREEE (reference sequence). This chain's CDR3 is CASSLGGPRPSTDTQYF. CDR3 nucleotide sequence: TGTGCCAGCAGCTTAGGGGGCCCGAGACCTAGCACAGATACGCAGTATTTT.

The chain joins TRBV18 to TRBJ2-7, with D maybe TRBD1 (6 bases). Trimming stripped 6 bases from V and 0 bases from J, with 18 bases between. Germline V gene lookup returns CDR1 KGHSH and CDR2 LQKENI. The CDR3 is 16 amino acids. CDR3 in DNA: TGTGCCAGCTCCTTTCGGACAGATCTCAGCTCCTACGAGCAGTACTTC. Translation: CASSFRTDLSSYEQYF.

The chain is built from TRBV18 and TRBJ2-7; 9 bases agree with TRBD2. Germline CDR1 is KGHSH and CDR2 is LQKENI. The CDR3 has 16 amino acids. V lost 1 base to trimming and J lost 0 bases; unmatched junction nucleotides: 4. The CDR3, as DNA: TGTGCCAGCTCACCACGACTAGCGGACAGCTCCTACGAGCAGTACTTC. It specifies CASSPRLADSSYEQYF.

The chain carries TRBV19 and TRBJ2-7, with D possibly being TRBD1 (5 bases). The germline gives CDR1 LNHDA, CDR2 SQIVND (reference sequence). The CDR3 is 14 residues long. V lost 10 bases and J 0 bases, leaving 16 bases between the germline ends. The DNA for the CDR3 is TGTGCCACAACCGACAGTCCCAGCTCCTACGAGCAGTACTTC. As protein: CATTDSPSSYEQYF. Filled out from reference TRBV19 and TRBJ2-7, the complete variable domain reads DGGITQSPKYLFRKEGQNVTLSCEQNLNHDAMYWYRQDPGQGLRLIYYSQIVNDFQKGDIAEGYSVSREKKESFPLTVTSAQKNPTAFYLCATTDSPSSYEQYFGPGTRLTVT.

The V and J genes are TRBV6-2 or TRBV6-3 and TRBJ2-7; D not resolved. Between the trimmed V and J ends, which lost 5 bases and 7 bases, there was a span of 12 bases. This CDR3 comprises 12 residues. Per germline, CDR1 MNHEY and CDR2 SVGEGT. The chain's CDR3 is CASSVEHWEQYF. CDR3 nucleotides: TGTGCCAGCAGTGTGGAGCACTGGGAGCAGTACTTC.

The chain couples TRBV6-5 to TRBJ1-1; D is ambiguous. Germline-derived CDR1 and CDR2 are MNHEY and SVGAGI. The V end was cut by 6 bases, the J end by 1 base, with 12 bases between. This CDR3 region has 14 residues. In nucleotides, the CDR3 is TGTGCCAGCAGGAGCCCCCACGCGAACACTGAAGCTTTCTTT. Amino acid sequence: CASRSPHANTEAFF.

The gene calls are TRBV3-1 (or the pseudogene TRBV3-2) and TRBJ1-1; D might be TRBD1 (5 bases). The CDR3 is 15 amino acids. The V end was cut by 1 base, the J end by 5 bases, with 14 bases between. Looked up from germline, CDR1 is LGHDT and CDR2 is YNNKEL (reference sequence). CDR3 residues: CASSQAGGVGTEAFF. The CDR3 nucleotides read TGTGCCAGCAGCCAAGCGGGAGGGGTAGGGACTGAAGCTTTCTTT.

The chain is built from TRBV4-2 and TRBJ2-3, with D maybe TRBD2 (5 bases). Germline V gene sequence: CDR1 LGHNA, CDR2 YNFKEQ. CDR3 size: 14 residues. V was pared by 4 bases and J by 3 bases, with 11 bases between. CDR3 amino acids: CASSPNSATDTQYF. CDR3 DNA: TGTGCCAGCAGCCCAAATAGCGCGACAGATACGCAGTATTTT.

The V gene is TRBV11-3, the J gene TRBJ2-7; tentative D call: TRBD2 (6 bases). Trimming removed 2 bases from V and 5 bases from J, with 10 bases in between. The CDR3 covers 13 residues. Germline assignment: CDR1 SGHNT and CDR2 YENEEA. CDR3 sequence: CASSLTGVHEQYF. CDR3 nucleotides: TGTGCCAGCAGCTTAACGGGAGTCCACGAGCAGTACTTC. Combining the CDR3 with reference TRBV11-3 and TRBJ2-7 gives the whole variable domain EAGVVQSPRYKIIEKKQPVAFWCNPISGHNTLYWYLQNLGQGPELLIRYENEEAVDDSQLPKDRFSAERLKGVDSTLKIQPAELGDSAVYLCASSLTGVHEQYFGPGTRLTVT.